This paragraph reports one TCR beta chain. Antigen unknown. This entry is derived from a study of cytomegalovirus exposure and HLA in healthy donors. About the study: Genetic ancestry analysis placed around 76% of the 410 or so donors that were genotyped in the Caucasian-associated cluster.

Study-level points and caveats: The classifier reportedly diagnosed cytomegalovirus status with high specificity and sensitivity. A link between a missense DCLRE1C variant and TCR beta V- and J-gene trimming emerged from a later analysis. There were reportedly fewer N-insertions in an Asian-associated ancestry cluster than the approximately 640-donor mean, in a later analysis.

This PCR relied on a set of 60 Vbeta primers and 13 Jbeta primers. TCRdb's table, derived via immunoSEQ multiplex PCR, lists solely in-frame clones and lacks some. Recorded for this sample: about 40,000 clones. The CDR3 totals 17 residues. Trimming left V 2 bases short and J 6 bases short, with 22 bases between. Germline V gene sequence: CDR1 SGHVS, CDR2 FQNEAQ. This rearrangement joins TRBV7-8 to TRBJ1-1; D unclear. The sequencing input was PBMCs. The source is a man aged 30-40 years in good health and CMV-seronegative. The CDR3 reads CASSLWLQAGIGAEAFF. In DNA, the CDR3 is TGTGCCAGCAGCTTATGGCTCCAGGCGGGAATCGGTGCTGAAGCTTTCTTT.